These 12 T cell receptor beta chains share one sample of origin, sequenced in a study of vaccination and CD4 T cells after COVID-19. Their specific antigens are unknown. Treatment meaning: roughly 10-day PBMC culture with coronavirus spike peptide pools or control peptides (ViraFEST assay). Unexposed donor CD4+ T cells predated the COVID-19 pandemic, collected 2011-2018. Researchers used the Oncomine TCR Beta short-read assay to sequence DNA from cultured CD4+ T cells. MiXCR, run by TCRdb on the PCR reads, gives a single entry per CDR3 protein. Counted here are approximately 9,600 distinct CDR3 sequences, around half occurring once; the ten biggest clones make up about a sixth. Sequencing input: CD4+ T cells from blood, cultured in vitro. These receptors all stem from a human donor in good health.

The chain couples TRBV20-1 to TRBJ2-5; no reliable D call. The CDR3 extends over 12 amino acids. The germline V and J ends were trimmed by 4 bases and 4 bases, with 10 bases remaining between them. CDR1 and CDR2 from the germline V gene are DFQATT and SNEGSKA (reference sequence). The CDR3 reads CSATDNRETQYF. In nucleotides, the CDR3 is TGCAGTGCTACCGACAACAGAGAGACCCAGTACTTC.

This clonotype was recorded a few times. The J gene is TRBJ1-5, the V gene TRBV20-1; D unclear. The CDR3 length is 16 residues. Trimming cost V 3 bases and J 0 bases, with 15 bases left between them. Germline CDR1 and CDR2: DFQATT and SNEGSKA (reference sequence). This CDR3 reads CSASPLLSGSNQPQHF. In nucleotides, the CDR3 is TGCAGTGCTAGTCCCCTGTTATCAGGTAGCAATCAGCCCCAGCATTTT.

The V and J genes are TRBV6-5 and TRBJ1-2, with 8 bases that match TRBD1. The ends lost 2 bases at V and 8 bases at J; junction bases unmatched: 4. Germline V CDR1 and CDR2: MNHEY, SVGAGI. This CDR3 spans 13 amino acids. In DNA, the CDR3 is TGTGCCAGCAGTTACACAGGGGGGGGCGGCTACACCTTC. Amino acid sequence: CASSYTGGGGYTF.

CDR3 region: CASSPKQGSEQYF. For the CDR3, the DNA is TGTGCCAGCAGCCCTAAACAGGGTTCCGAGCAGTACTTC. This chain links TRBV7-7 with TRBJ2-7, with D tentatively TRBD1 (6 bases). V lost 5 bases to trimming and J lost 6 bases, with 14 bases between them. Looked up from germline, CDR1 is SSHAT and CDR2 is FNYEAQ (reference sequence). This CDR3 has 13 amino acids. Full variable domain (remainder filled in from reference TRBV7-7 and TRBJ2-7): GAGVSQSPRYKVTKRGQDVTLRCDPISSHATLYWYQQALGQGPEFLTYFNYEAQPDKSGLPSDRFSAERPEGSISTLTIQRTEQRDSAMYRCASSPKQGSEQYFGPGTRLTVT.

The table lists this clonotype with a few counts. V gene TRBV10-3 combines with J gene TRBJ2-7; possible D gene TRBD1, 6 bases. This CDR3 is 14 amino acids long. V shed 10 bases and J shed 4 bases, with 20 bases lying between them. Germline values: CDR1 ENHRY, CDR2 SYGVKD. The CDR3 loop is CANMRMVGAYEQYF. CDR3 sequence (DNA): TGTGCCAACATGCGAATGGTGGGGGCGTACGAGCAGTACTTC.

The chain couples TRBV2 to TRBJ1-2; no clear D. Trimming took off 6 bases at V and 5 bases at J, with 19 bases between the two ends. This CDR3 region has 15 residues. In germline, CDR1 is SNHLY, CDR2 FYNNEI. The CDR3 coding sequence is TGTGCCAGCAGGGCCCTTGAAGTACCGGATTATGGCTACACCTTC. This encodes CASRALEVPDYGYTF.

The chain carries TRBV7-2 and TRBJ1-2; 8 bases line up with TRBD1. Germline CDR1 reads SGHTA; CDR2 reads FQGNSA. CDR3 length equals 15 residues. The ends lost 9 bases at V and 2 bases at J; junction bases unmatched: 11. The CDR3 here is CASKLGGTGNYGYTF. DNA of the CDR3: TGTGCCAGTAAACTGGGGGGGACAGGCAACTATGGCTACACCTTC.

This chain joins TRBV4-3 and TRBJ2-1; D possibly corresponds to TRBD1 (7 bases). From germline, CDR1 is LGHNA and CDR2 YSLEER. The V gene lost 1 base and the J gene lost 0 bases, with 22 bases spanning the gap. The length of the CDR3 is 20 residues. DNA of the CDR3: TGCGCCAGCAGCCAAGGGAGGAGGGGGCTCGGGGTGGGCTCCTACAATGAGCAGTTCTTC. The encoded protein is CASSQGRRGLGVGSYNEQFF.

This clonotype was counted only a few times. The J gene is TRBJ1-5, the V gene TRBV2, with a tentative D call TRBD1 (6 bases). Trimming stripped 7 bases from V and 6 bases from J, with 16 bases between. The CDR3 has 14 amino acids. Germline V gene data show CDR1 as SNHLY and CDR2 as FYNNEI. CDR3 sequence (DNA): TGTGCCAGCAATCTGGACAGCTATACTCAGCCCCAGCATTTT. Amino acid sequence: CASNLDSYTQPQHF.

The chain joins TRBV20-1 to TRBJ1-5; possibly TRBD1 for D (6 bases). V lost 1 base to trimming and J lost 3 bases, with 13 bases between them. CDR3 length: 15 amino acids. Germline V gene lookup returns CDR1 DFQATT and CDR2 SNEGSKA (reference sequence). In nucleotides, the CDR3 is TGCAGTGCTAGAGTCTCACAGGGTTCCAATCAGCCCCAGCATTTT. Translated, it gives CSARVSQGSNQPQHF.

V gene TRBV27 combines with J gene TRBJ1-5; the match to TRBD1 covers 10 bases. V gave up 4 bases and J gave up 6 bases; unmatched junction bases: 6. The CDR3 spans 15 residues. Germline assignment: CDR1 MNHEY and CDR2 SMNVEV (reference sequence). The CDR3 nucleotides are TGTGCCAGCAGTTCCACGACAGGGGGCGGTCAGCCCCAGCATTTT. Translating gives CASSSTTGGGQPQHF.

The gene calls are TRBV6-1 and TRBJ1-5; TRBD1 aligns across 7 bases. V lost 6 bases, J lost 0 bases, and 5 bases stayed unmatched. The CDR3 loop spans 15 amino acids. Germline V gene data show CDR1 as MNHNS and CDR2 as SASEGT. The chain's CDR3 is CASRRDSISNQPQHF. The CDR3 bases are TGTGCCAGCAGGAGGGACAGTATTAGCAATCAGCCCCAGCATTTT.